This TCR beta chain was sequenced during a study of T cell repertoires in cytomegalovirus infection. The CDR3 spans 14 residues. Germline CDR1 LGHNA, CDR2 YNFKEQ. V was pared by 1 base and J by 0 bases, with 6 bases between. Findings and caveats of the study: CMV carriers having the relevant HLA were flagged by cumulative public TCR beta family frequency.

One entry per CDR3 protein results from TCRdb running MiXCR on the reads. The repertoire holds around 450,000 distinct CDR3 sequences, with 11% as singletons. In this sample, this clonotype turned up a few times. Its antigen is as yet unknown. Source material: PBMCs. This sequence was found in a human donor in good health (CMV status not recorded). Some clones in this sample may be carry-over from other donors' samples. V and J are TRBV4-2 and TRBJ2-5; no reliable D call. The CDR3 DNA reads as TGTGCCAGCAGCCAAGGAGTGGACCAAGAGACCCAGTACTTC. Translated, it gives CASSQGVDQETQYF.